This TCR beta chain was observed in a study of T cells in Graves' hyperthyroidism and ophthalmopathy (dated by TCRdb to about 2019). In terms of the full investigation: Peripheral blood was collected at initial diagnosis, before any treatment. TCR V-J signatures able to tell the groups apart were searched for in a discovery cohort of 100 patients, of whom around 43 had Graves' ophthalmopathy and around 57 had stable Graves' hyperthyroidism. An independent validation cohort of fewer than 20 hyperthyroidism patients and approximately 16 patients who later progressed to ophthalmopathy tested prospective prediction of ophthalmopathy. The roughly 94 discovery patients were randomly divided into training and test sets at a 7:3 ratio. Thyroid tissue and blood T-cell repertoires from six Graves' hyperthyroidism patients were also compared in the study. Following sampling, methimazole starting at 30 mg daily was given to hyperthyroidism patients, and high-dose intravenous methylprednisolone was given to ophthalmopathy patients. TCR Vbeta CDR3 sequencing of some 140 peripheral blood samples (roughly 43 ophthalmopathy, 75 to 85 hyperthyroidism and roughly 17 progressor patients) is reported in the paper.

In its sample, this clonotype was seen many times. The specificity of this receptor is unknown. Base qualities are not at hand, and no much larger clone is one base apart. Beyond this particular receptor, the publication reports: In validation, the model predicted progression to ophthalmopathy a median of roughly 6.2 months before onset, with about 71% sensitivity and roughly 72% specificity. Ophthalmopathy was separated from stable hyperthyroidism by a 13 V-J signature model, with over 85% sensitivity and about 81% specificity obtained in cross-validation and 80%/75% obtained in testing. No statistical method was used to fix the sample size in advance, and group allocation was not hidden from the investigators. Most expanded thyroid clonotypes (frequency above 0.001) were also detected in blood, a finding suggesting that blood repertoires may reflect thyroid immune responses.

The TCR beta CDR3 regions were amplified from RNA transcripts. A first-round RT-PCR of the TCR CDR3 used the HTBI primer set with the Qiagen OneStep RT-PCR kit. Libraries were constructed in a second round of multiplex PCR, after which size selection and purification were performed. Paired-end sequencing of the libraries was performed with 100 bp reads on an Illumina HiSeq2000. The study's processing was this. Raw data were processed with SOAPnuke, discarding reads with adapters, uncalled bases, mean Phred below 15, or no exact constant-primer or identifier match. COPE v1.2.5 was used to merge high-quality paired reads, and clonotypes were defined as unique nucleotide sequences. Clonotypes were aligned to IMGT TRBV, TRBD and TRBJ reference segments using MiTCR v1.1. Only V-J combinations with frequency above 0.0001, covering roughly 99% of repertoires, were analysed. The TCS score was defined as the ratio of F50 (clonal expansion) to E x V (chaos), calculated using BLOSUM62-based TCRdist between CDR3 peptides within each V-J. Welch's t-statistics and random forest reduced around 510 V-J features to roughly 13, which were used in a naive Bayes classifier (R e1071). TCRdb cleaned the public reads at Q25 with fastp, built clones with MiXCR and kept in-frame beta chains. Records with the same CDR3 protein are collapsed into one entry carrying the most frequent genes and DNA. For this entry, the V and J calls and clone size follow TCRdb and not the study's own pipeline. The sample yields 350,000 to 400,000 distinct CDR3 sequences; about 18% were counted once. Clones ranked in the top ten supply approximately 4% of the sample.

Stable Graves' hyperthyroidism was defined as no progression to ophthalmopathy during 18 months of follow-up. Hyperthyroidism patients were aged 18 to 65 years and newly diagnosed, with disease duration of less than 2 months. Any patient with an uncontrolled infection, another autoimmune disease, pregnancy or lactation was excluded. Diagnoses were established on the basis of clinical symptoms, serum thyroxine and TRAb, thyroid ultrasound, and orbital computed tomography. PBMCs were isolated from around 10 ml of fresh peripheral blood by Ficoll-Paque density gradient centrifugation. Trizol reagent was used to extract total RNA, and RNA quality was then checked on an Agilent 2100 Bioanalyzer. Relative to germline, V is missing 7 bases and J is missing 4 bases, with 5 bases of the junction outside any gene match. The CDR3, from cysteine to phenylalanine, totals 13 residues. CDR3 DNA only is kept here, 39 bases in frame from base 1. Based on the germline V gene, the CDR1 and CDR2 sequences are MNHNS and SASEGT.

This chain is built from TRBV6-1 and TRBJ2-5, and 8 junction bases match TRBD1. The source material was blood. The TCR originated in a young woman with Graves' hyperthyroidism. The CDR3 region: CASMTGAAETQYF. The DNA sequence is TGTGCCAGCATGACAGGGGCTGCAGAGACCCAGTACTTC.